What follows describes a single T cell receptor beta chain. Only a few counts were recorded for this clonotype. No cognate antigen has been identified for it. Base-call qualities are not available, and no considerably larger clone is one nucleotide away. PBMCs were isolated by Ficoll-Paque density gradient centrifugation. The data were obtained in a study of T-cell memory formation after mild COVID-19 (dated by TCRdb to the early 2020s). At the level of the whole study: TCR sequence clusters from the two donors were largely donor specific. Two young, previously healthy adult volunteers, one female and one male, were included in the cohort. Longitudinal TCRalpha and TCRbeta repertoire sequencing tracked T-cell clones expanding and contracting after mild COVID-19 in two donors.

V sheds 1 base and J sheds 1 base, leaving 6 bases between their ends. The CDR3 runs 15 residues from the cysteine to the phenylalanine. Only the CDR3 portion is preserved as DNA: 45 bases, with reading frame beginning at the first base. Reading the germline V gene gives CDR1 KGHDR and CDR2 SFDVKD. Sequencing used an Illumina NovaSeq 6000. Using 5'RACE with constant-segment primers, TCRalpha and TCRbeta cDNA libraries were constructed, with sample barcodes and unique molecular identifiers added in the process. RNA was extracted from every sample with Trizol reagent. The libraries were amplified in two PCR steps, and the second step added a second sample barcode and Illumina TruSeq adapters. Sequencing of the libraries was done on an Illumina NovaSeq, producing 2 x 150 bp paired-end reads. Regarding the original processing steps: Demultiplexing of reads and collapsing into UMI-guided consensus sequences were performed with migec v1.2.7. Using mixcr v2.1.11, UMI consensuses were aligned to TRA and TRB V and J templates and then assembled into clonotypes. Expanded or contracted clonotypes were those called significant by both edgeR and NoisET, with noise models trained on biological replicates. For edgeR calls, the cutoffs were a false discovery rate-adjusted p below 0.01 and a log2 fold-change threshold of 1. As an exploratory analysis of dynamics, max-normalized trajectories of the 1000 most abundant clonotypes were examined by PCA with hierarchical clustering. The CD4 or CD8 phenotype of responding clones was assigned using the separately sequenced CD4+ and CD8+ repertoires. TCRdb trimmed public reads at Q25 via fastp, called clones via MiXCR and kept in-frame beta chains. Rows are combined by CDR3 protein, so each entry shows the most common genes and DNA. What appears here as the V and J calls and clone size reflects TCRdb's work, not the paper's. The sample profile shows roughly 150,000 distinct CDR3 sequences; 13% to 15% of them were found once. Around 28% of the sample rests with the top ten.

The investigation overall reported the following: The second-wave clones that peaked on day 37 were not confirmed to be SARS-CoV-2 specific. The study included only a couple of mild cases, and larger cohorts that include severe cases with pre-infection samples were judged to be necessary. Some responding clones were found in pre-infection memory, which suggests that pre-existing cross-reactive memory T cells took part in the SARS-CoV-2 response. From day 15 to 85, contracting clones showed balanced CD4/CD8 phenotypes, whereas a second wave of clones that expanded from day 15 to 37 leaned towards CD4+. Contracting CD4+ clones appeared mostly in the CM and EM memory subsets, whereas CD8+ clones were enriched in EMRA.

The chain is made from TRBV24-1 and TRBJ2-2; the D gene cannot be resolved reliably. The TCR comes from an adult woman who had mild COVID-19 (a few samples of this study predate the infection). The sample titles of this study are shuffled in the database, so cell type and time point are left out; the donor was told from shared clones. The specimen was PBMCs or a T cell subset sorted from them (not recorded which). CDR3 region: CATSDLEKNTGELFF. The nucleotide sequence is given as TGTGCCACCAGTGATTTAGAAAAGAACACCGGGGAGCTGTTTTTT.